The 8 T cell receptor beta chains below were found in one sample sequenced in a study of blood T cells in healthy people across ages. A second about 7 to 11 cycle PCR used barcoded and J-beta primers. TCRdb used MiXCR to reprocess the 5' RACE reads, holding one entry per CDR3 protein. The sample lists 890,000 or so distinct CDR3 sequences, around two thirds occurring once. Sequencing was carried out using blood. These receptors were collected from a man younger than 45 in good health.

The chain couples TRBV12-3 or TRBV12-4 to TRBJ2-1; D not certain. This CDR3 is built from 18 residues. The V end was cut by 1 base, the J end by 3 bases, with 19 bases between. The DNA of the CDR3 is TGTGCCAGCAGTTTAGTTACGGTTGGCGGCAGCCACTACAATGAGCAGTTCTTC. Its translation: CASSLVTVGGSHYNEQFF.

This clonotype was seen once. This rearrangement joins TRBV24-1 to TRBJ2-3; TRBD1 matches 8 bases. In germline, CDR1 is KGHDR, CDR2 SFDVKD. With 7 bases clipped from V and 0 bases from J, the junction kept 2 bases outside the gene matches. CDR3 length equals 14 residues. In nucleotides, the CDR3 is TGTGCCACCAGGAGACAGGGGAGCACAGATACGCAGTATTTT. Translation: CATRRQGSTDTQYF.

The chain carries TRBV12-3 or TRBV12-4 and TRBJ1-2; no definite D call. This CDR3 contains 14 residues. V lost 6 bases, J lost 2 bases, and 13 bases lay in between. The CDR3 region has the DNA TGTGCCAGCAGCCCGCGGAGGAACAACTATGGCTACACCTTC. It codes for CASSPRRNNYGYTF.

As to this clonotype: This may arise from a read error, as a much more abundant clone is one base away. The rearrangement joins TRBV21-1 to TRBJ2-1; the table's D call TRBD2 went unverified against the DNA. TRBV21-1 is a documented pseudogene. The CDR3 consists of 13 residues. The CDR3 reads CASTTSEQETQFF. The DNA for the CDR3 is TGTGCCAGCACCACTAGCGAGCAAGAGACCCAGTTCTTC.

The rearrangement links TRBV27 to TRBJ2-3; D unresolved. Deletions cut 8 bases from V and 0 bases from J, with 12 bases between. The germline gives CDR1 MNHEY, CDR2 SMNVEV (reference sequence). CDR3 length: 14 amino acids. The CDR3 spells CASGIEHSTDTQYF. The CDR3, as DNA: TGTGCCAGCGGAATAGAACACAGCACAGATACGCAGTATTTT.

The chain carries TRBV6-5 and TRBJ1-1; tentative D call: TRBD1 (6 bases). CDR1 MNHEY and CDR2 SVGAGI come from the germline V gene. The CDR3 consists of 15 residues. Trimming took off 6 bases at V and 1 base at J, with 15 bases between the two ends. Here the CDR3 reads CASRANREGNTEAFF. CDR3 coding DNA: TGTGCCAGCAGGGCGAACAGGGAGGGGAACACTGAAGCTTTCTTT.

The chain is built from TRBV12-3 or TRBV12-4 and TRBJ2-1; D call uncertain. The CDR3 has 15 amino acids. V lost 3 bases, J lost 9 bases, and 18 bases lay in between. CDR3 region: CASSLALQLAFEQFF. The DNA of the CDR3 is TGTGCCAGCAGTTTGGCACTCCAGTTGGCATTTGAGCAGTTCTTC.

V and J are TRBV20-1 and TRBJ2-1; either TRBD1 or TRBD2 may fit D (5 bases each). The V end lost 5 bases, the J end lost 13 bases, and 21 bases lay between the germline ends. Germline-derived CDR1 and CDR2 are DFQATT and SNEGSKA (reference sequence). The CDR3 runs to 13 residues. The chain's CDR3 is CSAAPGAQETQFF. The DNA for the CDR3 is TGCAGTGCTGCCCCCGGGGCCCAAGAGACCCAGTTCTTC.